The 32 T cell receptor beta chains below come from one sample, sequenced in a study of shared clonotypes between healthy human individuals. Profiling relied on immunoSEQ multiplex PCR, and the TCRdb table lists in-frame clones only, not all of them. The sample carries around 480,000 clones, about 79% recorded once. The specimen was PBMCs. These receptors originate from a woman aged 40-49 years in good health. Some clones in this sample may be carry-over from other donors' samples.

This clone was found many times. The V and J genes are TRBV23-1 and TRBJ1-4; D may be TRBD1 (5 bases). TRBV23-1 is marked as an open reading frame, function uncertain. The CDR3 is made up of 15 amino acids. Trimming pared 8 bases from V and 8 bases from J, leaving 21 bases between. CDR3 nucleotide sequence: TGCGCCAGCGGGGAGAGTGGCCAGGGTAAGGAAAAACTGTTTTTT. Its protein product is CASGESGQGKEKLFF.

This chain connects TRBV19 to TRBJ1-5; 11 bases fit TRBD1. With V trimmed by 7 bases and J by 6 bases, 5 bases remained unmatched. Germline CDR1 reads LNHDA; CDR2 reads SQIVND (reference sequence). The CDR3 sequence is 14 residues long. CDR3 bases: TGTGCCAGTAAGGGACAGGGGGAGGCTCAGCCCCAGCATTTT. It encodes CASKGQGEAQPQHF.

The V and J genes are TRBV5-1 and TRBJ2-6; no definite D call. Trimming stripped 0 bases from V and 1 base from J, with 8 bases between. Germline lookup yields CDR1 SGHRS and CDR2 YFSETQ. The CDR3 extends over 16 amino acids. In DNA form, the CDR3 reads TGCGCCAGCAGCTTGGAGGTAGGGTCTGGGGCCAACGTCCTGACTTTC. Protein sequence: CASSLEVGSGANVLTF.

The chain is built from TRBV2 and TRBJ2-3; no firm D call. The CDR3 spans 14 residues. Trimming removed 8 bases at V and 0 bases at J, with 12 bases between. CDR1 SNHLY and CDR2 FYNNEI come from the germline V gene. CDR3: CASGRAVSTDTQYF. The CDR3 DNA is TGTGCCAGCGGTCGGGCGGTGAGCACAGATACGCAGTATTTT.

The chain is built from TRBV15 and TRBJ2-1; D not certain. The germline V and J ends were trimmed by 5 bases and 9 bases, with 14 bases remaining between them. Germline assignment: CDR1 LNHNV and CDR2 YYDKDF (reference sequence). This CDR3 is built from 13 residues. The CDR3 loop reads CATSVSLIGEQFF. Here the CDR3 DNA reads TGTGCCACCAGCGTTTCTCTAATTGGTGAGCAGTTCTTC.

The rearrangement links TRBV7-2 to TRBJ1-4; no firm D call. V lost 2 bases to trimming and J lost 11 bases, with 12 bases between them. The CDR3 runs 13 residues. The germline CDR1 and CDR2 sequences are SGHTA and FQGNSA. CDR3: CASSLLAGSKLFF. Written as DNA, the CDR3 is TGTGCCAGCAGCTTACTCGCAGGTTCTAAACTGTTTTTT.

The chain is built from TRBV7-9 and TRBJ1-1, with D hard to call. This CDR3 spans 16 amino acids. The germline V and J ends were trimmed by 5 bases and 8 bases, with 24 bases remaining between them. Germline lookup yields CDR1 SEHNR and CDR2 FQNEAQ (reference sequence). The CDR3: CASSASGGSRYPEAFF. The CDR3, as DNA: TGTGCCAGCAGCGCTAGTGGCGGCAGTAGATACCCCGAAGCTTTCTTT.

This clone has only one observation. CDR3 protein: CASSQNGLTEKLFF. The CDR3 DNA reads TGCGCCAGCAGCCAAAACGGGCTGACCGAAAAACTGTTTTTT. The V gene is TRBV4-3, the J gene TRBJ1-4; D is unclear. V was trimmed by 2 bases and J by 8 bases, leaving 12 bases between them. CDR3 length equals 14 residues. Germline V gives CDR1 LGHNA, CDR2 YSLEER.

A word on this clone: One junction end disagrees with the germline gene, perhaps due to a read error. This chain joins TRBV7-8 and TRBJ2-7, with 11 bases matching TRBD2. CDR3 length equals 15 residues. The V gene's germline CDR1 is SGHVS and CDR2 FQNEAQ. The CDR3 nucleotides are TGTACCAGCAGCTTGGTGGTAGCGGGAGGGTACGAGCAGTACTTC. Translated: CTSSLVVAGGYEQYF.

The rearrangement links TRBV6-1 to TRBJ2-7; D remains ambiguous. The V end lost 8 bases, the J end lost 4 bases, and 15 bases lay between the germline ends. In germline, CDR1 is MNHNS, CDR2 SASEGT. There are 13 residues in the CDR3. CDR3 nucleotides: TGTGCCAGCTCTACTGGGCCTAGGTACGAGCAGTACTTC. Amino acid sequence: CASSTGPRYEQYF.

J is TRBJ1-1 and V is TRBV29-1; maybe TRBD1 (6 bases). V shed 7 bases and J shed 5 bases, with 17 bases lying between them. The CDR3 has 13 residues. In germline, CDR1 is SQVTM, CDR2 ANQGSEA. CDR3 nucleotides: TGCAGCGCTAAGGACAGCTGGTTGACTGAAGCTTTCTTT. Its protein is CSAKDSWLTEAFF.

The CDR3 loop reads CASSLAGTNIQYF. DNA of the CDR3: TGTGCCAGCAGTTTAGCAGGGACAAACATTCAGTACTTC. V is TRBV6-1 and J is TRBJ2-4; D may correspond to TRBD1 or TRBD2 (5 bases each). Trimming removed 5 bases at V and 6 bases at J, with 11 bases between. CDR1 and CDR2 (germline): MNHNS, SASEGT. This CDR3 is built from 13 residues.

This clone appeared a few times. The chain couples TRBV7-2 to TRBJ1-5; D ambiguous. The V end was cut by 5 bases, the J end by 5 bases, with 13 bases between. Germline CDR1 reads SGHTA; CDR2 reads FQGNSA. This CDR3 region has 14 residues. This CDR3 reads CASSGEAGDQPQHF. The CDR3 DNA reads as TGTGCCAGCAGCGGGGAGGCGGGTGATCAGCCCCAGCATTTT.

The genes are TRBV6-1 and TRBJ2-7; 8 bases are a match to TRBD2. The CDR3 sequence is 13 residues long. The V gene's germline CDR1 is MNHNS and CDR2 SASEGT. After removal of 6 bases from V and 5 bases from J, the junction contained 6 bases not matched to a gene. The CDR3 nucleotides are TGTGCCAGCAGCCAGCGGGAGTGGAACGAGCAGTACTTC. It codes for CASSQREWNEQYF.

This clone was detected only a few times. This rearrangement joins TRBV29-1 to TRBJ1-4; 7 bases are shared with TRBD1. The CDR3 totals 13 residues. With 1 base clipped from V and 6 bases from J, the junction kept 2 bases outside the gene matches. Germline CDR1 is SQVTM and CDR2 is ANQGSEA. The CDR3, as DNA: TGCAGCGTTGAAGTAGGGGGCGATGAAAAACTGTTTTTT. This codes for CSVEVGGDEKLFF.

This rearrangement joins TRBV7-2 to TRBJ2-7; possibly TRBD1 or TRBD2 for D (6 bases each). V lost 6 bases, J lost 5 bases, and 23 bases lay in between. CDR1 is SGHTA and CDR2 is FQGNSA in the germline V gene. The CDR3 has 16 residues. The CDR3 region is CASSPRGVGGIHEQYF. The CDR3 coding sequence is TGTGCCAGCAGTCCGAGGGGGGTGGGAGGAATCCACGAGCAGTACTTC.

This sequence joins TRBV19 and TRBJ2-2; D unclear. Germline assignment: CDR1 LNHDA and CDR2 SQIVND (reference sequence). V was cut by 1 base and J by 4 bases, with 16 bases left in between. The CDR3 spans 17 residues. The CDR3 DNA sequence: TGTGCCAGTAGTATAGGTCCGACCCGGCGTTTCACCGGGGAGCTGTTTTTT. It codes for CASSIGPTRRFTGELFF.

This chain links TRBV6-1 with TRBJ2-6; D remains ambiguous. This CDR3 contains 15 residues. Trimming shortened V by 0 bases and J by 3 bases, and 6 bases separated the two germline ends. Germline V gene data show CDR1 as MNHNS and CDR2 as SASEGT. CDR3 residues: CASSEAGFGANVLTF. The CDR3 region has the DNA TGTGCCAGCAGTGAAGCGGGATTTGGGGCCAACGTCCTGACTTTC.

The CDR3 nucleotides read TGTGCCAGCGACAGGGGGAGCAACTCTGGGGCCAACGTCCTGACTTTC. This encodes CASDRGSNSGANVLTF. V is TRBV11-2 and J is TRBJ2-6; TRBD1 aligns across 9 bases. The CDR3 sequence is 16 residues long. Looked up from germline, CDR1 is SGHAT and CDR2 is FQNNGV. V lost 8 bases and J lost 0; bases outside the gene matches: 5.

There are a few counts of this clone. This chain connects TRBV27 to TRBJ1-1; D gene uncertain. The CDR3 spans 13 residues. With 2 bases removed from V and 5 bases from J, the gap between germline ends came to 9 bases. CDR1 MNHEY and CDR2 SMNVEV come from the germline V gene (reference sequence). The CDR3, as DNA: TGTGCCAGCAGTTTAGGAGGGCTGACTGAAGCTTTCTTT. This translates into CASSLGGLTEAFF.

The gene calls are TRBV19 and TRBJ2-1; D may be TRBD1 (5 bases). The CDR3 runs to 14 residues. Trimming left V 3 bases short and J 7 bases short, with 13 bases between. From germline, CDR1 is LNHDA and CDR2 SQIVND (reference sequence). CDR3 protein: CASSIYLGANEQFF. The DNA of the CDR3 is TGTGCCAGTAGTATTTATCTAGGGGCGAATGAGCAGTTCTTC.

This chain links TRBV4-3 with TRBJ2-1; D is unresolved. Germline CDR1 and CDR2: LGHNA and YSLEER. The V end lost 0 bases, the J end lost 7 bases, and 10 bases lay between the germline ends. There are 14 residues in the CDR3. CDR3 DNA: TGCGCCAGCAGCCAAGAATCGGCGCGGAATGAGCAGTTCTTC. This gives the protein CASSQESARNEQFF.

This clone was counted a single time. This likely reflects a read error, since a far larger clone is one base away. The chain carries TRBV10-3 and TRBJ2-3, with TRBD2 identical over 12 bases. The CDR3 spans 14 residues. From germline, CDR1 is ENHRY and CDR2 SYGVKD. DNA for the CDR3: TGTGTCATCGGGACTAGCGGGAGCACAGATACGCAGTATTTT. Translation gives CVIGTSGSTDTQYF.

To note about this clone: This sample includes further DNA sequences coding for the same CDR3. The CDR3 nucleotides read TGTGCCAGCAGCTTAAGCACAGATACGCAGTATTTT. It encodes CASSLSTDTQYF. The J gene is TRBJ2-3, the V gene TRBV7-9; unclear D gene. Trimming shortened V by 2 bases and J by 0 bases, and 0 bases separated the two germline ends. There are 12 residues in the CDR3. The V gene's germline CDR1 is SEHNR and CDR2 FQNEAQ (reference sequence).

This chain joins TRBV5-1 and TRBJ1-2; a weak D match, TRBD1 (5 bases). The CDR3 contains 14 residues. Trimming removed 0 bases from V and 3 bases from J, with 9 bases in between. From germline, CDR1 is SGHRS and CDR2 YFSETQ. CDR3 coding DNA: TGCGCCAGCAGCTTGGAGGGACGTGACTATGGCTACACCTTC. Protein product: CASSLEGRDYGYTF.

V and J are TRBV2 and TRBJ2-5; 8 nucleotides agree with TRBD1. Germline V gene lookup returns CDR1 SNHLY and CDR2 FYNNEI. Trimming at V came to 5 bases and at J to 10 bases, leaving 3 bases not matched to a gene. The CDR3 length is 11 residues. The CDR3 nucleotides read TGTGCCAGCAGTAACGACAGGGGCCAGTACTTC. This gives the protein CASSNDRGQYF.

J is TRBJ1-1 and V is TRBV5-5, with D possibly matching TRBD1 (5 bases). CDR1 is SGHKS, CDR2 YYEKEE, per germline (reference sequence). This CDR3 has 14 amino acids. V lost 2 bases to trimming and J lost 4 bases, with 12 bases between them. CDR3 protein: CASSLNSGSTEAFF. The CDR3 DNA sequence: TGTGCCAGCAGCTTAAATTCAGGGAGCACTGAAGCTTTCTTT.

The V call is TRBV29-1, the J call TRBJ1-1; D is perhaps TRBD1 (5 bases). Per the germline V gene, CDR1 is SQVTM and CDR2 is ANQGSEA. The CDR3 length is 13 residues. Trimming pared 3 bases from V and 5 bases from J, leaving 13 bases between. The CDR3 nucleotides are TGCAGCGTTGACAGGGTGGAGGTGACTGAAGCTTTCTTT. It is translated as CSVDRVEVTEAFF.

This clone was seen just once. The V and J genes are TRBV7-9 and TRBJ2-1; D may be TRBD2 (6 bases). Germline loops: CDR1 SEHNR, CDR2 FQNEAQ (reference sequence). The CDR3 length is 14 residues. Trimming removed 5 bases from V and 0 bases from J, with 8 bases in between. The CDR3 DNA sequence: TGTGCCAGCAGCCCGGGACTCTCCTACAATGAGCAGTTCTTC. Its translation: CASSPGLSYNEQFF.

This clone was recorded a few times. This chain links TRBV28 with TRBJ1-2; no clear D gene. The germline V gene has CDR1 MDHEN and CDR2 SYDVKM. The CDR3 is 12 amino acids. V was shortened by 3 bases and J by 4 bases, with 6 bases between the two germline ends. The chain's CDR3 is CASSLGFYGYTF. The CDR3, as DNA: TGTGCCAGCAGTTTGGGGTTCTATGGCTACACCTTC.

This clone was recorded once. The rearrangement uses TRBV7-3 and TRBJ2-1; D tentatively reads TRBD1 or TRBD2 (5 bases each). Between the trimmed V and J ends, which lost 6 bases and 5 bases, there was a span of 14 bases. From germline, CDR1 is SGHTA and CDR2 FQGTGA. The length of the CDR3 is 14 residues. The CDR3 DNA follows: TGTGCCAGCAGTTTGGGTGGGGGAAACAATGAGCAGTTCTTC. This sequence encodes CASSLGGGNNEQFF.

This clone was recorded a few times. The J gene is TRBJ2-7, the V gene TRBV7-6; D might be TRBD1 (6 bases). Germline V gene lookup returns CDR1 SGHVS and CDR2 FNYEAQ. Trimming pared 1 base from V and 2 bases from J, leaving 6 bases between. The CDR3 is made up of 13 amino acids. CDR3 sequence reads: CASSLGTAYEQYF. CDR3 DNA sequence: TGTGCCAGCAGCTTAGGGACAGCCTACGAGCAGTACTTC.